A single sample is the source of the 14 T cell receptor beta chains below, sequenced in a study of T cells in Graves' hyperthyroidism and ophthalmopathy. Researchers took RNA transcripts and amplified the TCR beta CDR3 regions from them. A set of HTBI primers served as the primers for a first-round RT-PCR of the TCR CDR3. TCRdb processed the multiplex PCR reads anew with MiXCR; each CDR3 protein has one entry. The top ten clones hold 25% to 35% of a sample with about 360,000 distinct CDR3 sequences, 15% to 19% of them seen once. The sample taken for sequencing was blood. These receptors were collected from a woman between 18 and 30 years old with Graves' hyperthyroidism that later progressed to Graves' ophthalmopathy.

There are many counts of this clonotype. In DNA form, the CDR3 reads TGTGCCAGCTCCTTCGGGACTAGGGACTACAATGAGCAGTTCTTC. Its protein product is CASSFGTRDYNEQFF. The rearrangement links TRBV18 to TRBJ2-1; 8 bases align to TRBD2. Germline V gene data show CDR1 as KGHSH and CDR2 as LQKENI. The CDR3 length is 15 residues. V shed 6 bases and J 3 bases; nucleotides not matched to a gene: 7.

This clonotype has a count of ten or more. The chain combines TRBV9 with TRBJ2-5; 9 bases line up with TRBD2. The CDR3 contains 15 residues. The germline V gene has CDR1 SGDLS and CDR2 YYNGEE. V shed 3 bases and J 2 bases; nucleotides not matched to a gene: 5. CDR3 coding DNA: TGTGCCAGCAGCGACCCGGGACTAGCTCAAGAGACCCAGTACTTC. It specifies CASSDPGLAQETQYF.

The chain employs TRBV7-9 and TRBJ2-3, with 8 bases that match TRBD2. Unmatched junction bases numbered 13, after V lost 2 bases and J lost 6 bases. Germline V CDR1 and CDR2: SEHNR, FQNEAQ (reference sequence). This CDR3 is built from 17 residues. The CDR3 protein is CASSLPGGTTVVDTQYF. The CDR3 DNA reads TGTGCCAGCAGCTTACCGGGAGGGACGACGGTTGTGGATACGCAGTATTTT.

The count of this clonotype is one. Mismatch with germline at one junction end may stem from a read error. The CDR3 DNA is TGTGCCAGCAGCCAAGCGTCAGCGAGCTCCCACGAGCAGTACTTC. Translation: CASSQASASSHEQYF. The chain links TRBV14 to TRBJ2-7, with D unresolved. The CDR3 loop spans 15 amino acids. Germline-derived CDR1 and CDR2 are SGHDN and FVKESK. Supplemented by reference TRBV14 and TRBJ2-7, the full variable domain reads EAGVTQFPSHSVIEKGQTVTLRCDPISGHDNLYWYRRVMGKEIKFLLHFVKESKQDESGMPNNRFLAERTGGTYSTLKVQPAELEDSGVYFCASSQASASSHEQYFGPGTRLTVT.

Many counts were recorded for this clonotype. The V and J genes are TRBV15 and TRBJ1-2; D gene unclear. The CDR3 totals 14 residues. V lost 5 bases and J 3 bases, leaving 13 bases between the germline ends. CDR1 and CDR2 from the germline V gene are LNHNV and YYDKDF (reference sequence). The CDR3 DNA reads as TGTGCCACCAGCCTTGATACAGCAGACTATGGCTACACCTTC. Translation: CATSLDTADYGYTF.

This clonotype occurred a few times. The chain carries TRBV20-1 and TRBJ1-6; the D is unclear. This CDR3 spans 16 amino acids. Germline CDR1 and CDR2: DFQATT and SNEGSKA (reference sequence). Trimming took 1 base from V and 1 from J, leaving 11 bases between them. This chain's CDR3 is CSARAPIRSYNSPLHF. The CDR3 DNA reads as TGCAGTGCTAGAGCCCCTATTCGGTCCTATAATTCACCCCTCCACTTT.

This clonotype was counted many times. The junction differs from germline at one of its ends, possibly a read error. The CDR3 sequence is CASSFRESQYF. The CDR3 nucleotides are TGTGCCAGCAGTTTCCGAGAGAGCCAGTACTTC. The J gene is TRBJ2-5, the V gene TRBV28; unclear D gene. The CDR3 has 11 residues. CDR1 and CDR2 (germline): MDHEN, SYDVKM.

This chain links TRBV28 with TRBJ2-1, with 13 bases that match TRBD2. This CDR3 has 16 amino acids. V was clipped by 4 bases and J by 7 bases; unmatched bases: 7. Germline V CDR1 and CDR2: MDHEN, SYDVKM. The CDR3 DNA sequence: TGTGCCAGCAGTTCGCCGGGACTAGCGGGAATTAATGAGCAGTTCTTC. This translates into CASSSPGLAGINEQFF. Looking up the rest from reference TRBV28 and TRBJ2-1 gives the full variable domain: DVKVTQSSRYLVKRTGEKVFLECVQDMDHENMFWYRQDPGLGLRLIYFSYDVKMKEKGDIPEGYSVSREKKERFSLILESASTNQTSMYLCASSSPGLAGINEQFFGPGTRLTVL.

This clonotype was seen at least ten times. The rearrangement joins TRBV29-1 to TRBJ1-2; 10 positions agree with TRBD1. The CDR3 covers 14 residues. Germline loops: CDR1 SQVTM, CDR2 ANQGSEA. The J segment lost 4 bases and the V segment lost 4 bases, leaving 6 bases of the junction unmatched. CDR3 bases: TGCAGCGTTGTCGGAGGGACAGGGGTCTATGGCTACACCTTC. Protein product: CSVVGGTGVYGYTF.

This clonotype was seen at least ten times. This chain joins TRBV7-2 and TRBJ2-7; possibly TRBD2 for D (6 bases). V shed 0 bases and J shed 3 bases, with 9 bases lying between them. The CDR3 sequence is 14 residues long. CDR1 is SGHTA, CDR2 FQGNSA, per germline. The CDR3 here is CASSLAPGDYEQYF. The CDR3 DNA sequence: TGTGCCAGCAGCTTAGCTCCGGGAGACTACGAGCAGTACTTC.

The chain has TRBV4-3 and TRBJ2-2, with TRBD2 as a possible D gene (5 bases). Germline values: CDR1 LGHNA, CDR2 YSLEER. The CDR3 is 14 amino acids. Trimming removed 2 bases from V and 7 bases from J, with 11 bases in between. The CDR3 DNA sequence: TGCGCCAGCAGCCAACGGGGAAGGGACGGGGAGCTGTTTTTT. This encodes CASSQRGRDGELFF.

This clonotype was counted ten times or more. The chain joins TRBV5-1 to TRBJ1-1, with D perhaps TRBD1 (5 bases). The germline CDR1 and CDR2 sequences are SGHRS and YFSETQ. CDR3 size: 14 residues. Between the trimmed V and J ends, which lost 1 base and 3 bases, there was a span of 10 bases. The CDR3 DNA reads TGCGCCAGCAGCTTGACAGGAGAATACACTGAAGCTTTCTTT. Amino acids: CASSLTGEYTEAFF. Full variable domain (missing parts from reference TRBV5-1 and TRBJ1-1): KAGVTQTPRYLIKTRGQQVTLSCSPISGHRSVSWYQQTPGQGLQFLFEYFSETQRNKGNFPGRFSGRQFSNSRSEMNVSTLELGDSALYLCASSLTGEYTEAFFGQGTRLTVV.

This clonotype came up many times. The V call is TRBV28, the J call TRBJ2-1; a weak D match, TRBD2 (6 bases). Trimming took 7 bases from V and 4 from J, leaving 14 bases between them. The CDR3 loop spans 14 amino acids. The V gene's germline CDR1 is MDHEN and CDR2 SYDVKM. The CDR3 loop reads CASKVSGPYNEQFF. The CDR3 DNA follows: TGTGCCAGCAAGGTGAGCGGGCCTTACAATGAGCAGTTCTTC.

At least ten counts were recorded for this clonotype. The gene calls are TRBV24-1 and TRBJ2-3; D not certain. Germline V lookup: CDR1 KGHDR, CDR2 SFDVKD. The CDR3 is 15 residues long. Trimming removed 6 bases from V and 4 bases from J, with 16 bases in between. CDR3 loop: CATSSSGEKPDTQYF. CDR3 DNA: TGTGCCACCAGTTCTAGTGGAGAGAAACCAGATACGCAGTATTTT.